The rows below give T cell receptor beta chains drawn from one sample of a study of T cell changes during pregnancy in multiple sclerosis. The table came from immunoSEQ multiplex PCR; TCRdb's copy has only in-frame clones and leaves some out. The data hold 40,000 to 55,000 clones, with approximately 90% observed a single time. Specimen: CD8+ T cells from peripheral blood mononuclear cells, collected in the second trimester of pregnancy. These receptors all stem from a female donor with multiple sclerosis, enrolled in a pregnancy study. Each CDR3 is given with its conserved first and last residue. Fields, in order: V gene, D gene, clone size, CDR3 length, J gene, CDR3 DNA, CDR3 protein. The D gene is left open where the match is weak. A clone size is listed for some rows: how often the clone was seen (once, few, many), or a class if it is expanded.

TRBV6-4	NA	once	11	TRBJ2-1	TGTGCCAGCAGTGCAGGGTATGAGCAGTTCTTC	CASSAGYEQFF
TRBV7-6	TRBD1	NA	14	TRBJ1-4	TGTGCCAGCAGCTCACGGGACAGGGCTGAAAAACTGTTTTTT	CASSSRDRAEKLFF
TRBV5-5	NA	NA	15	TRBJ2-7	TGTGCCAGCAGCTCCCGGGACTCACTTTGGAACGAGCAGTACTTC	CASSSRDSLWNEQYF
TRBV20-1	NA	few	10	TRBJ1-1	TGCAGTGGGGGGGGGACTGAAGCTTTCTTT	CSGGGTEAFF
TRBV4-3	NA	NA	14	TRBJ1-5	TGCGCCAGCAGCCAAGTAGTGGGGGCTCAGCCCCAGCATTTT	CASSQVVGAQPQHF
TRBV6-5	NA	NA	15	TRBJ2-7	TGTGCCAGCAGTTACTCGGGACATAGGGAGAACGAGCAGTACTTC	CASSYSGHRENEQYF
TRBV6-6	TRBD2	NA	16	TRBJ2-5	TGTGCCAGCAGTTACCCTGTTACGGGGGGGGGTAAGACCCAGTACTTC	CASSYPVTGGGKTQYF
TRBV7-9	TRBD1	once	17	TRBJ1-4	TGTGCCAGCAGCGCCGGGACAGGGGGTTTCTCCGGTGAAAAACTGTTTTTT	CASSAGTGGFSGEKLFF
TRBV7-9	TRBD1	NA	15	TRBJ1-2	TGTGCCAGCAGAGAATCCGGGACAGGGGGCTTCGGGGACACCTTC	CASRESGTGGFGDTF
TRBV6-5	NA	NA	14	TRBJ2-1	TGTGCCAGCAGTTACGGGTCCGGGAGCAATGAGCAGTTCTTC	CASSYGSGSNEQFF
TRBV12-5	TRBD1	NA	14	TRBJ1-2	TGTGCTAGTGGGGTCGGAGGGGGCATCTATGGCTACACCTTC	CASGVGGGIYGYTF
TRBV6-4	TRBD2	few	15	TRBJ2-3	TGTGCCAGCAGTGACGGGAGCGGGGCCACAGATACGCAGTATTTT	CASSDGSGATDTQYF
TRBV7-9	NA	few	12	TRBJ1-3	TGTGCCACCTTGGCCAACGGAAACACCATATATTTT	CATLANGNTIYF